This T cell receptor beta chain came from a study of T cell changes during pregnancy in multiple sclerosis (dated by TCRdb to between 2017 and 2020). A note on the overall study: In women with multiple sclerosis, the researchers looked at how the T cell repertoire shifted as pregnancy progressed.

Receptor amplification or capture employed the immunoSEQ multiplex PCR assay. TCRdb took this table from immuneACCESS and kept in-frame rearrangements with V and J called. Such tables lack part of the clones; where checked against another copy, unresolved V genes explain under half of the gap, and the rest is unexplained. The sample table records 40,000 or so clones; roughly 91% of these occur just once. The biggest ten clones account for under 6.5% of the sample. On this clone: No cognate antigen has been identified for it. No clone much larger than this one lies a single base away; base qualities are absent.

From cysteine to phenylalanine, the CDR3 is 14 amino acids long. The sequence is cut down to CDR3 DNA, 42 bases in frame from base 1. Unmatched junction bases come to 8, with V trimmed by 6 bases and J by 6 bases. The germline V gene (reference sequence) sets CDR1 to MNHEY and CDR2 to SMNVEV. The clonotype originates from a female donor with multiple sclerosis, enrolled in a pregnancy study. This sequence uses TRBV27 and TRBJ1-1, with TRBD1 matching 9 junction bases. Material: CD8+ T cells from peripheral blood mononuclear cells, obtained in the second trimester of pregnancy. The nucleotides read TGTGCCAGCAGCTTGGAAGACAGGGGGGCTGAAGCTTTCTTT. It translates to CASSLEDRGAEAFF.